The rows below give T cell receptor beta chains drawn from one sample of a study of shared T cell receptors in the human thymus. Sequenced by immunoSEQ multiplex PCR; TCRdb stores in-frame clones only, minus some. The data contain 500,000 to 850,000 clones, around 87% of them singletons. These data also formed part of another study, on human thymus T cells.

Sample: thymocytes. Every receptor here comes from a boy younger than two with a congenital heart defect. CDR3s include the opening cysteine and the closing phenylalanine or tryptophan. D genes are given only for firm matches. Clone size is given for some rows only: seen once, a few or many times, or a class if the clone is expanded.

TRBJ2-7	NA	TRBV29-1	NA	TGCAGCGTCACGGGGATATCCACCTACGAGCAGTACTTC	CSVTGISTYEQYF
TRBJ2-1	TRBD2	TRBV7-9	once	TGTGCCAGCAGCCCTAGCGGGACTAGCGGGACCTACAATGAGCAGTTCTTC	CASSPSGTSGTYNEQFF
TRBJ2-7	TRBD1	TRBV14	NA	TGTGCCAGCAGCCTCGTCTCGGACAGGTGCTACGAGCAGTACTTC	CASSLVSDRCYEQYF
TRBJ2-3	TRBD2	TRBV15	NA	TGTGCCACCAGCAGAGGGATTGAGCGGGGGACAGATACGCAGTATTTT	CATSRGIERGTDTQYF
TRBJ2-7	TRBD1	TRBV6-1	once	TGTGCCAGCAGTGAACGGGACAGGGGGCGCCACGAGCAGTACTTC	CASSERDRGRHEQYF
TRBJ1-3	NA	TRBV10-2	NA	TGCGCCAGCACCAGGGGTTCCGGAAACACCATATATTTT	CASTRGSGNTIYF
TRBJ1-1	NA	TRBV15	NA	TGTGCCACCAGCAGAGAAGGAGTTCCCCAAACTGAAGCTTTCTTT	CATSREGVPQTEAFF
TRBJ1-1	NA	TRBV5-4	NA	TGTGCCAGCAGCTTGGATGGTGGGGAGTCAGTGAACACTGAAGCTTTCTTT	CASSLDGGESVNTEAFF
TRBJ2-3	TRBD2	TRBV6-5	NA	TGTGCCAGCAGTACCCCGGGGGGGAATACGCAGTATTTT	CASSTPGGNTQYF
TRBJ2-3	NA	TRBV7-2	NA	TGTGCCAGCAGCTTAGGTAGCGGCACAGATACGCAGTATTTT	CASSLGSGTDTQYF
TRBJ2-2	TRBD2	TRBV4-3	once	TGCGCCAGCAGCCATCCCACCGGACTAGCTGGGTGGACCGGGGAGCTGTTTTTT	CASSHPTGLAGWTGELFF
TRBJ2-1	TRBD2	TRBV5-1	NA	TGCGCCAGCAGCTGGATGGGACTAGCGGGAAGGAATGAGCAGTTCTTC	CASSWMGLAGRNEQFF
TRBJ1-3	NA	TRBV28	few	TGTGCCAGCAGTTTTACCACGCAGGGCTACTCTGGAAACACCATATATTTT	CASSFTTQGYSGNTIYF
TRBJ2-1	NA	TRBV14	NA	TGTGCCAGCAGCCACTTACCCACTCCTCCCCTCGACAATGAGCAGTTCTTC	CASSHLPTPPLDNEQFF
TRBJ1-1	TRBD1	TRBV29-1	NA	TGCAGCCCAACTCGGACAGGGGGCGTCGGGACTGAAGCTTTCTTT	CSPTRTGGVGTEAFF
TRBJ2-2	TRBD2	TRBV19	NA	TGTGCCAGTAGTAAAACCAGCGGGAGGGACGACACCGGGGAGCTGTTTTTT	CASSKTSGRDDTGELFF
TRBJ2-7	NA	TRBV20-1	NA	TGCAGTGCTAGAGATAGCGGACTGCAGTACTTC	CSARDSGLQYF
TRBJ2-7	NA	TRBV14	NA	TGTGCCAGCAGCCATGGGGGGAACTACGAGCAGTACTTC	CASSHGGNYEQYF
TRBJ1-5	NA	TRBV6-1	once	TGTGCCAGCAGGGAATCACAGGGATTCCCTTATAGCAATCAGCCCCAGCATTTT	CASRESQGFPYSNQPQHF
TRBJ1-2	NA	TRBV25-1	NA	TGTGCCAGCAGTGAATGGGGGGGAATGGATGTTGGCTACACCTTC	CASSEWGGMDVGYTF
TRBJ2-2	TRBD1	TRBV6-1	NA	TGTGCCAGCAGCCAGGGGGTCGGCACCGGGGAGCTGTTTTTT	CASSQGVGTGELFF
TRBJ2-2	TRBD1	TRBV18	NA	TGTGCCAGCTCACTTTACGACAGGGCCACCGGGGAGCTGTTTTTT	CASSLYDRATGELFF
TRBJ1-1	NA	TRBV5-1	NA	TGCGCCAGCAGAAACCCGTTAGGTGACTTCACGAACACTGAAGCTTTCTTT	CASRNPLGDFTNTEAFF